The sequence of this T cell receptor beta chain was determined in a study of blood T cell repertoires in COVID-19 (TCRdb year 2020). Regarding the study in general: Collaborator samples came from the United States, Italy and Spain and covered acute and convalescent phases of COVID-19. HLA class I and class II types, where available, came from metadata supplied by the sample provider rather than from assay-based typing. Sample metadata almost always included a de-identified subject ID, COVID-19 status, age in years and sex. The dataset comprised deeply sampled blood TCRbeta repertoires from subjects exposed to, actively infected with, or recovered from COVID-19. The repertoires were released in a freely available public database meant as a resource for research on the immune response to SARS-CoV-2. Samples came from the ongoing ImmuneRACE study (first 160 participants) plus 1,254 subjects from 6 global collaborators. The material from the prospective study consisted of cDNA or gDNA derived from T cells, B-cell-depleted T cells, or PBMCs. Beyond this particular receptor, the publication reports: Clinical and demographic metadata were provided uncurated, with the amount varying by source and participant.

Participants in the prospective study were enrolled through a virtual design, were aged about 18 to 100 years, and lived in roughly 24 United States geographic areas. In the prospective study, participants were assigned to cohorts based on the clinical history participants reported in a screening survey and a study questionnaire. ImmuneRACE Cohort 3 recovered participants were defined by two consecutive negative NP/OP PCR tests, healthcare professional clearance, or symptom resolution. Each participant in the prospective study had whole blood, serum and a nasopharyngeal or oropharyngeal swab collected by mobile phlebotomists. Over a roughly 2-month period, participants in the prospective study had the option of providing additional blood draws and questionnaires. Before DNA extraction, blood samples from the prospective study were shipped at room temperature or frozen. This clone has just one count. No cognate antigen has been identified for it. No much larger clone is present one base from it, and per-base qualities are unavailable.

TCRbeta CDR3 regions were amplified from genomic DNA using the immunoSEQ Assay, a bias-controlled multiplex PCR. As for the authors' bioinformatics: Nucleated cell counts per sample were estimated from amplification of reference gene primers within the assay. Sequence reads were collapsed and filtered to measure the absolute abundance of every unique TCRbeta CDR3 rearrangement. Productive Simpson clonality was computed per sample as the square root of Simpson's diversity index over productive rearrangements. TCRdb retrieved this table from immuneACCESS and kept in-frame rearrangements only. Not all clones are present; in checked studies, unresolved V genes account for under half, and no reason is known for the remainder. The V and J calls and clone size were taken over from that table, and D and trimming were inferred from the DNA. The table for this sample lists a few hundred thousand clones; roughly 87% of them were counted only once. Clones ranked in the top ten supply over 0.8% of the sample.

V gives up 3 bases and J gives up 5 bases, and the segment between their germline ends measures 16 bases. CDR3 length: 14 amino acids, cysteine to phenylalanine. The read is trimmed to its CDR3 DNA, 42 bases read in frame from base 1. Looking up the germline V gene (reference sequence) yields CDR1 GTSNPN and CDR2 SVGIG. The chain is encoded by TRBV30 joined to TRBJ1-1; the D gene lacks a confident call. The receptor was isolated from a woman in her 30s who had recovered from COVID-19. Material for sequencing was PBMCs or T cells enriched from blood (not recorded which). The CDR3 sequence is CAWSPDISLTEAFF. The sequence in DNA is TGTGCCTGGAGCCCCGACATAAGTCTGACTGAAGCTTTCTTT.